The sequence of this TCR beta chain was determined in a study of shared clonotypes between healthy human individuals. V lost 0 bases, J lost 2 bases, and 8 bases lay in between. Germline CDR1 reads SGHRS; CDR2 reads YFSETQ. CDR3 length: 14 amino acids. Notes on the study in general: The generation probabilities recorded for non-shared clonotypes fell below those of clonotypes shared by all four donors.

Clones were read by immunoSEQ multiplex PCR, and TCRdb kept only the in-frame ones, dropping some. The sample yields more than 2 million clones, over 85% seen once. Positively selected for CCR7, the CD45RO-negative cells used as naive CD8 cells excluded terminally differentiated effector memory CD45RA+ cells. A note on this clone: Its specificity is unknown.

The rearrangement links TRBV5-1 to TRBJ2-5; D gene ambiguous. Sequencing was carried out using naive CD8+ T cells sorted from blood. This TCR was sampled from a man in his late teens or twenties in good health. The CDR3 DNA reads TGCGCCAGCAGCTTGGCTGGAGTTCAAGAGACCCAGTACTTC. Translated: CASSLAGVQETQYF. Full variable domain (remainder filled in from reference TRBV5-1 and TRBJ2-5): KAGVTQTPRYLIKTRGQQVTLSCSPISGHRSVSWYQQTPGQGLQFLFEYFSETQRNKGNFPGRFSGRQFSNSRSEMNVSTLELGDSALYLCASSLAGVQETQYFGPGTRLLVL.